This T cell receptor (beta chain) was sequenced for a study of blood T cell repertoires in COVID-19. Study overall: From T cells, B-cell-depleted T cells, or PBMCs came the material, which was cDNA or gDNA.

Germline V gives CDR1 SGHNT, CDR2 YYREEE (reference sequence). With V trimmed by 3 bases and J by 0 bases, 5 bases remained unmatched. This CDR3 region has 16 residues. Original processing notes: The authors estimated nucleated cell counts from reference gene primer amplification. The data were produced by immunoSEQ multiplex PCR, yet TCRdb's version contains in-frame clones alone and is incomplete. The V and J calls and clone size come from that table; D and trimming were worked out from the DNA. The sample yields hundreds of thousands of clones, roughly 89% seen once. The chain joins TRBV5-4 to TRBJ2-1; TRBD2 agrees at 8 bases. The sample comprised peripheral blood. This receptor was obtained from a woman in her 30s with active or convalescent COVID-19. CDR3 residues: CASSSLAGFSYNEQFF. Here the CDR3 DNA reads TGTGCCAGCAGCTCCTTAGCGGGGTTCTCCTACAATGAGCAGTTCTTC.